The 17 T cell receptor beta chains below come from one sample, sequenced in a study of cytomegalovirus exposure and HLA in healthy donors. The PCR used 60 Vbeta and 13 Jbeta primers. Measured with immunoSEQ multiplex PCR; TCRdb has only the in-frame clones, and not every one. This sample carries about 46,000 clones, with 0.9% to 1.2% going to the ten biggest clones. The sample was PBMCs. Receptor source: a woman between 35 and 50 years old in good health and CMV-seronegative.

V gene TRBV30 combines with J gene TRBJ2-7; perhaps TRBD2 as D (5 bases). The germline CDR1 and CDR2 sequences are GTSNPN and SVGIG (reference sequence). V was shortened by 6 bases and J by 3 bases, with 15 bases between the two germline ends. There are 13 residues in the CDR3. CDR3 protein: CACQAVRFYEQYF. The CDR3 region has the DNA TGTGCCTGCCAAGCGGTGAGATTCTACGAGCAGTACTTC.

In nucleotides, the CDR3 is TGTGCCAGCAGCACAGGGGGGTACCTGAGCTCCTACGAGCAGTACTTC. Its protein product is CASSTGGYLSSYEQYF. The chain combines TRBV7-8 with TRBJ2-7; TRBD1 aligns across 8 bases. Per germline, CDR1 SGHVS and CDR2 FQNEAQ. This CDR3 spans 16 amino acids. V was pared by 5 bases and J by 0 bases, with 9 bases of the junction left unmatched. Full variable domain (rest looked up from reference TRBV7-8 and TRBJ2-7): GAGVSQSPRYKVAKRGQDVALRCDPISGHVSLFWYQQALGQGPEFLTYFQNEAQLDKSGLPSDRFFAERPEGSVSTLKIQRTQQEDSAVYLCASSTGGYLSSYEQYFGPGTRLTVT.

The V gene is TRBV5-8, the J gene TRBJ2-3, with a weak D call TRBD1 (6 bases). The CDR3 totals 12 residues. The germline V gene has CDR1 SGHTS and CDR2 YDEGEE. The V and J ends lost 6 bases and 8 bases respectively, with 13 bases between them. CDR3 DNA sequence: TGTGCCAGCACCAAGACACAGGGTACGCAGTATTTT. Translated: CASTKTQGTQYF.

This chain links TRBV15 with TRBJ2-7; D is unclear. Germline V gene sequence: CDR1 LNHNV, CDR2 YYDKDF (reference sequence). The CDR3 covers 13 residues. With 0 bases removed from V and 0 bases from J, the gap between germline ends came to 3 bases. CDR3 region: CATSRDYSYEQYF. The CDR3, as DNA: TGTGCCACCAGCAGAGACTACTCCTACGAGCAGTACTTC.

The chain uses TRBV9 and TRBJ1-2; the match to TRBD1 covers 9 bases. CDR3 length equals 14 residues. Per the germline V gene, CDR1 is SGDLS and CDR2 is YYNGEE. V was pared by 0 bases and J by 8 bases, with 5 bases of the junction left unmatched. The CDR3, as DNA: TGTGCCAGCAGCGTAGGGGGACAGGGCAACGGCTACACCTTC. Translating gives CASSVGGQGNGYTF.

The rearrangement joins TRBV28 to TRBJ1-1; D gene uncertain. Germline lookup yields CDR1 MDHEN and CDR2 SYDVKM. The CDR3 length is 13 residues. The V gene lost 5 bases and the J gene lost 10 bases, with 17 bases spanning the gap. In DNA, the CDR3 is TGTGCCAGCAGTCGAAAAAGATTCGCGCGAGCTTTCTTT. Its protein product is CASSRKRFARAFF.

This chain links TRBV6-5 with TRBJ2-7; D is perhaps TRBD2 (6 bases). Germline V CDR1 and CDR2: MNHEY, SVGAGI. The CDR3 covers 16 residues. The ends were cut back, 0 bases at V and 0 bases at J, with 12 bases in the middle. The CDR3 DNA follows: TGTGCCAGCAGTTACTCCGGGGGATCGAGCTCCTACGAGCAGTACTTC. Protein product: CASSYSGGSSSYEQYF.

The CDR3, as DNA: TGTGCCAGCTCACCAAGGGTCGGACTAGCGGGAGGCACCGGGGAGCTGTTTTTT. Its translation is CASSPRVGLAGGTGELFF. This chain joins TRBV18 and TRBJ2-2; TRBD2 aligns across 14 bases. V lost 2 bases to trimming and J lost 4 bases; unmatched junction nucleotides: 6. The length of the CDR3 is 18 residues. The germline V gene has CDR1 KGHSH and CDR2 LQKENI.

This clone registers medium-sized by frequency. This chain's CDR3 is CASSSVAGGLDEQYF. CDR3 sequence (DNA): TGTGCCAGCAGCTCGGTAGCGGGAGGGCTCGACGAGCAGTACTTC. This chain uses TRBV7-3 with TRBJ2-7, with 11 positions matching TRBD2. The CDR3 sequence is 15 residues long. Germline values: CDR1 SGHTA, CDR2 FQGTGA. With V trimmed by 4 bases and J by 5 bases, 7 bases remained unmatched. The variable domain in full, completed from reference TRBV7-3 and TRBJ2-7, reads GAGVSQTPSNKVTEKGKYVELRCDPISGHTALYWYRQSLGQGPEFLIYFQGTGAADDSGLPNDRFFAVRPEGSVSTLKIQRTERGDSAVYLCASSSVAGGLDEQYFGPGTRLTVT.

The chain recombines TRBV29-1 with TRBJ2-1; TRBD2 aligns across 9 bases. The V segment lost 6 bases and the J segment 0 bases; nucleotides outside the gene matches: 3. This CDR3 comprises 14 residues. The germline CDR1 and CDR2 sequences are SQVTM and ANQGSEA. The CDR3 DNA reads TGCAGCGTCTATAGCGGGAGCTCCTACAATGAGCAGTTCTTC. Protein sequence: CSVYSGSSYNEQFF.

The chain carries TRBV7-3 and TRBJ2-1; no reliable D call. The CDR3 spans 15 residues. V shed 2 bases and J shed 5 bases, with 13 bases lying between them. The germline V gene encodes CDR1 SGHTA and CDR2 FQGTGA. CDR3 region: CASSLDTYYNNEQFF. DNA of the CDR3: TGTGCCAGCAGCTTAGATACATACTACAACAATGAGCAGTTCTTC.

J is TRBJ1-5 and V is TRBV19; a possible D gene is TRBD1 (5 bases). V was shortened by 2 bases and J by 9 bases, with 14 bases between the two germline ends. Germline CDR1 reads LNHDA; CDR2 reads SQIVND (reference sequence). The CDR3 spans 14 residues. CDR3 residues: CASSIINRRSPQHF. The CDR3 DNA reads as TGTGCCAGTAGTATAATAAACAGGAGATCGCCCCAGCATTTT.

J is TRBJ2-7 and V is TRBV29-1, with a possible D match to TRBD2 (6 bases). V was cut by 7 bases and J by 2 bases, with 12 bases left in between. Per the germline V gene, CDR1 is SQVTM and CDR2 is ANQGSEA. The CDR3 loop spans 12 amino acids. The DNA for the CDR3 is TGCAGCGCAGAAGCGGGCGCCTACGAGCAGTACTTC. This sequence encodes CSAEAGAYEQYF.

CDR3 DNA: TGTGCCAGCAGCTTATCTTCGGGGTTTAATGAAAAACTGTTTTTT. Translating gives CASSLSSGFNEKLFF. The rearrangement links TRBV5-4 to TRBJ1-4; no firm D call. Germline V gene data show CDR1 as SGHNT and CDR2 as YYREEE (reference sequence). The CDR3 length is 15 residues. V gave up 2 bases and J gave up 4 bases, with 12 bases separating them.

This rearrangement joins TRBV7-8 to TRBJ2-7, with 7 nucleotides matching TRBD2. V gave up 2 bases and J gave up 2 bases; unmatched junction bases: 3. The CDR3 length is 14 residues. CDR1 SGHVS and CDR2 FQNEAQ come from the germline V gene. The CDR3 DNA is TGTGCCAGCAGCTTAAGAGCGGGACCCTACGAGCAGTACTTC. Its translation: CASSLRAGPYEQYF.

V is TRBV19 and J is TRBJ2-2; TRBD1 might be the D (6 bases). V lost 5 bases to trimming and J lost 4 bases, with 11 bases between them. The CDR3 totals 14 residues. Germline values: CDR1 LNHDA, CDR2 SQIVND (reference sequence). CDR3 in amino acids: CASSPQGGTGELFF. The CDR3 bases are TGTGCCAGTAGTCCCCAAGGGGGCACCGGGGAGCTGTTTTTT.

The chain links TRBV5-1 to TRBJ2-7; 11 bases line up with TRBD2. From germline, CDR1 is SGHRS and CDR2 YFSETQ. Trimming removed 1 base from V and 2 bases from J; junction bases left unmatched: 8. This CDR3 contains 17 residues. CDR3: CASSLPGTSGVPYEQYF. For the CDR3, the DNA is TGCGCCAGCAGCTTGCCCGGGACTAGCGGAGTACCCTACGAGCAGTACTTC.